The 29 T cell receptor beta chains below all came from one sample that was sequenced in a study of identical twins. In TCRdb, the 5' RACE reads were re-called with MiXCR into one record per CDR3 protein. The table lists under 1 million distinct CDR3 sequences, roughly 12% of them singletons. These data are also associated with another study on yellow fever vaccine responses in identical twins.

Input material: PBMCs. These receptor sequences come from a woman under 30 in good health.

This chain connects TRBV10-3 to TRBJ1-1, with TRBD1 as a possible D gene (5 bases). The CDR3 loop spans 13 amino acids. Germline V gene sequence: CDR1 ENHRY, CDR2 SYGVKD. The V end lost 6 bases, the J end lost 5 bases, and 13 bases lay between the germline ends. CDR3 sequence (DNA): TGTGCCATCAGGGACACCCCGGGGACTGAAGCTTTCTTT. It codes for CAIRDTPGTEAFF.

The CDR3 bases are TGTGCCAGCAGTTCGGGGACCATCATTGTCCCGATGGAGACCCAGTACTTC. Translated: CASSSGTIIVPMETQYF. The chain combines TRBV27 with TRBJ2-5; D possibly uses TRBD1 or TRBD2 (5 bases each). The germline V gene has CDR1 MNHEY and CDR2 SMNVEV (reference sequence). The CDR3 spans 17 residues. V was clipped by 4 bases and J by 5 bases, with 23 bases between them.

The chain has TRBV6-1 and TRBJ2-7, with 9 bases that match TRBD2. The V segment lost 8 bases and the J segment 6 bases; nucleotides outside the gene matches: 8. CDR1 MNHNS and CDR2 SASEGT come from the germline V gene. The CDR3 has 13 amino acids. The chain's CDR3 is CASSAGGPPEQYF. In nucleotides, the CDR3 is TGTGCCAGCTCGGCGGGAGGGCCGCCCGAGCAGTACTTC.

The rearrangement links TRBV20-1 to TRBJ2-1; D unresolved. Germline V gene data show CDR1 as DFQATT and CDR2 as SNEGSKA (reference sequence). V was shortened by 1 base and J by 7 bases, with 14 bases between the two germline ends. The CDR3 contains 14 residues. In DNA, the CDR3 is TGCAGTGCTAGAGTTCTAGACAAGTGGAATGAGCAGTTCTTC. Protein: CSARVLDKWNEQFF.

The chain recombines TRBV20-1 with TRBJ1-5; the D gene is possibly TRBD1 (6 bases). The CDR3 runs 14 residues. Deletions cut 4 bases from V and 3 bases from J, with 13 bases between. From germline, CDR1 is DFQATT and CDR2 SNEGSKA (reference sequence). The CDR3 DNA reads as TGCAGTGCTAAACCCCCAGGGGTCAATCAGCCCCAGCATTTT. Its protein is CSAKPPGVNQPQHF.

This clonotype has only a few counts. The chain couples TRBV5-1 to TRBJ2-7; 9 positions agree with TRBD2. V was clipped by 4 bases and J by 5 bases; unmatched bases: 7. Germline assignment: CDR1 SGHRS and CDR2 YFSETQ. The length of the CDR3 is 14 residues. CDR3 loop: CASSLGLALDEQYF. The DNA for the CDR3 is TGCGCCAGCAGCCTGGGACTAGCTCTGGACGAGCAGTACTTC.

This sequence joins TRBV21-1 and TRBJ2-7; the DNA was not used to check the table's D call, TRBD1. TRBV21-1 is reported as a pseudogene. The CDR3 contains 14 residues. CDR3 loop: CASSKQTGTGIENV. The CDR3 region has the DNA TGTGCCAGCAGCAAACAAACCGGGACAGGAATTGAGAACGTC.

The chain combines TRBV20-1 with TRBJ2-5; D is unclear. V was clipped by 1 base and J by 5 bases, with 17 bases between them. The germline V gene has CDR1 DFQATT and CDR2 SNEGSKA (reference sequence). The CDR3 spans 15 residues. The DNA of the CDR3 is TGCAGTGCTAGAGGGGCCATTTTCCCAAGGGAGACCCAGTACTTC. Translating gives CSARGAIFPRETQYF.

This clonotype occurred many times. The chain is built from TRBV18 and TRBJ2-1; no definite D call. Germline V CDR1 and CDR2: KGHSH, LQKENI. The CDR3 is made up of 12 amino acids. V lost 4 bases and J lost 5, with 6 bases in between. The DNA for the CDR3 is TGTGCCAGCTCACACCCCAACAATGAGCAGTTCTTC. This codes for CASSHPNNEQFF.

This chain's CDR3 is CASSLEVANTGELFF. The CDR3 DNA follows: TGTGCCAGCAGCTTGGAGGTTGCGAACACCGGGGAGCTGTTTTTT. This chain joins TRBV7-9 and TRBJ2-2; perhaps TRBD2 as D (5 bases). V was trimmed by 3 bases and J by 0 bases, leaving 8 bases between them. The CDR3 totals 15 residues. Germline assignment: CDR1 SEHNR and CDR2 FQNEAQ (reference sequence).

This clonotype was seen more than once but under ten times. The CDR3 region has the DNA TGCGCCAGCACCATTGGGGGGACTAGCTCCTACGAGCAGTACTTC. Translated, it gives CASTIGGTSSYEQYF. The chain employs TRBV5-1 and TRBJ2-7, with 8 bases lining up with TRBD2. With 6 bases clipped from V and 0 bases from J, the junction kept 8 bases outside the gene matches. Germline lookup yields CDR1 SGHRS and CDR2 YFSETQ. The CDR3 covers 15 residues.

This clonotype was found a few times. The CDR3 loop reads CASSEERGNAYNSPLHF. As DNA, the CDR3 is TGTGCCAGCAGTGAAGAGCGGGGGAACGCCTATAATTCACCCCTCCACTTT. The rearrangement uses TRBV25-1 and TRBJ1-6, with a weak D call TRBD1 (5 bases). The CDR3 has 17 residues. Per germline, CDR1 MGHDK and CDR2 SYGVNS. V lost 2 bases and J lost 2, with 13 bases in between.

In its sample, this clonotype was seen a few times. V gene TRBV2 combines with J gene TRBJ2-3; a weak D match, TRBD2 (5 bases). This CDR3 is built from 15 residues. Trimming cost V 5 bases and J 4 bases, with 16 bases left between them. CDR1 and CDR2 from the germline V gene are SNHLY and FYNNEI. The CDR3 here is CASSNEGLKPDTQYF. The CDR3, as DNA: TGTGCCAGCAGTAATGAGGGATTAAAGCCAGATACGCAGTATTTT.

This clonotype was seen a few times. The chain links TRBV2 to TRBJ2-2, with D perhaps matching TRBD1 (6 bases). The CDR3 has 13 residues. The germline V gene has CDR1 SNHLY and CDR2 FYNNEI. The V end was cut by 10 bases, the J end by 4 bases, with 13 bases between. DNA of the CDR3: TGTGCCATACCCGGGACACTCACCGGGGAGCTGTTTTTT. This encodes CAIPGTLTGELFF. The whole variable domain, remainder taken from reference TRBV2 and TRBJ2-2, is EPEVTQTPSHQVTQMGQEVILRCVPISNHLYFYWYRQILGQKVEFLVSFYNNEISEKSEIFDDQFSVERPDGSNFTLKIRSTKLEDSAMYFCAIPGTLTGELFFGEGSRLTVL.

CDR3 coding DNA: TGTGCCAGCAGCCAAGCCGGGTGGGCTAGCGGGGCTAATGAGCAGTTCTTC. It specifies CASSQAGWASGANEQFF. The chain recombines TRBV4-2 with TRBJ2-1, with 9 bases that match TRBD2. The CDR3 length is 17 residues. Germline V gene lookup returns CDR1 LGHNA and CDR2 YNFKEQ. V gave up 1 base and J gave up 7 bases; unmatched junction bases: 11.

The rearrangement joins TRBV10-3 to TRBJ1-6; 7 nucleotides agree with TRBD1. The CDR3 length is 14 residues. J was trimmed by 10 bases and V by 5 bases; bases with no gene match: 8. Germline V gives CDR1 ENHRY, CDR2 SYGVKD. The chain's CDR3 is CAISPGTEQSPLHF. The CDR3 DNA reads as TGTGCCATCAGTCCCGGGACAGAGCAGTCACCCCTCCACTTT.

A few counts support this clonotype. V and J are TRBV20-1 and TRBJ2-1; weak D call: TRBD2 (6 bases). Deletions cut 4 bases from V and 3 bases from J, with 13 bases between. CDR3 length: 14 residues. Germline CDR1 DFQATT, CDR2 SNEGSKA (reference sequence). The chain's CDR3 is CSANRGNDYNEQFF. The CDR3 nucleotides read TGCAGTGCTAATCGGGGGAACGACTACAATGAGCAGTTCTTC.

This clonotype was seen only a few times. This chain uses TRBV3-1 with TRBJ2-2; no definite D call. Per the germline V gene, CDR1 is LGHDT and CDR2 is YNNKEL (reference sequence). The CDR3 consists of 14 residues. Trimming removed 1 base at V and 6 bases at J, with 9 bases between. Here the CDR3 reads CASSQGTRPGELFF. CDR3 DNA: TGTGCCAGCAGCCAAGGTACGAGACCCGGGGAGCTGTTTTTT.

This clonotype was counted a few times. The gene calls are TRBV18 and TRBJ2-4, with 10 bases matching TRBD2. The CDR3 is 19 residues long. J gave up 0 bases and V 3 bases, and 11 bases lay outside the gene matches. Looked up from germline, CDR1 is KGHSH and CDR2 is LQKENI. The CDR3, as DNA: TGTGCCAGCTCACCCCCGGGACAGCTAGCGGGGGCAGCCAAAAACATTCAGTACTTC. Translating it yields CASSPPGQLAGAAKNIQYF.

There are a few counts of this clonotype. The chain joins TRBV3-1 to TRBJ1-1; D is perhaps TRBD1 (6 bases). V was pared by 1 base and J by 5 bases, with 14 bases between. There are 15 residues in the CDR3. Germline V CDR1 and CDR2: LGHDT, YNNKEL (reference sequence). The CDR3 coding sequence is TGTGCCAGCAGCCAAGGACAGGTCGTGGGGACTGAAGCTTTCTTT. Protein product: CASSQGQVVGTEAFF.

Only a few counts were recorded for this clonotype. The chain joins TRBV3-1 to TRBJ2-5; no definite D call. Germline assignment: CDR1 LGHDT and CDR2 YNNKEL (reference sequence). The V end lost 1 base, the J end lost 5 bases, and 14 bases lay between the germline ends. The CDR3 has 15 residues. In DNA, the CDR3 is TGTGCCAGCAGCCAAGCAAGCTCGCCCGGGGAGACCCAGTACTTC. Amino acid sequence: CASSQASSPGETQYF.

This clonotype was observed a few times. The rearrangement uses TRBV5-1 and TRBJ2-5; perhaps TRBD2 as D (5 bases). The CDR3 has 10 residues. Trimming stripped 7 bases from V and 5 bases from J, with 6 bases between. In germline, CDR1 is SGHRS, CDR2 YFSETQ. CDR3 residues: CASPGETQYF. DNA of the CDR3: TGCGCCAGCCCGGGGGAGACCCAGTACTTC.

Comments on this clonotype: A much larger clone sits a single nucleotide away, making a read error possible. The CDR3 region is CASSFGDNQPQHF. The DNA of the CDR3 is TGTGCCAGCAGTTTCGGGGACAATCAGCCCCAGCATTTT. This rearrangement joins TRBV6-5 to TRBJ1-5; no definite D call. V shed 4 bases and J shed 3 bases, with 7 bases lying between them. Germline V gene sequence: CDR1 MNHEY, CDR2 SVGAGI. This CDR3 has 13 residues.

This clonotype came up many times. The V call is TRBV15, the J call TRBJ2-1, with 10 bases aligning to TRBD1. The CDR3 covers 16 residues. Trimming removed 5 bases from V and 4 bases from J; junction bases left unmatched: 8. CDR1 LNHNV and CDR2 YYDKDF come from the germline V gene (reference sequence). The CDR3 protein is CATSGRDRGLYNEQFF. The CDR3 coding sequence is TGTGCCACCAGCGGCCGGGACAGGGGTCTATACAATGAGCAGTTCTTC.

V usage is TRBV5-1 and J usage is TRBJ2-5; maybe TRBD2 (6 bases). The CDR3 extends over 18 amino acids. The germline V and J ends were trimmed by 6 bases and 4 bases, with 28 bases remaining between them. From germline, CDR1 is SGHRS and CDR2 YFSETQ. CDR3 loop: CASTSKRDFSPDLETQYF. Written as DNA, the CDR3 is TGCGCCAGCACTTCGAAACGGGACTTTTCCCCCGATTTAGAGACCCAGTACTTC.

This clonotype has a handful of counts. CDR3 nucleotide sequence: TGCGCCAGCAGCATGGGACATTCCTCCTACGAGCAGTACTTC. Protein sequence: CASSMGHSSYEQYF. V is TRBV5-1 and J is TRBJ2-7; D possibly corresponds to TRBD1 (6 bases). The germline V and J ends were trimmed by 4 bases and 0 bases, with 11 bases remaining between them. Germline V gene lookup returns CDR1 SGHRS and CDR2 YFSETQ. The CDR3 spans 14 residues.

This clonotype occurred a few times. The J gene is TRBJ2-7, the V gene TRBV3-1, with 9 bases that match TRBD2. The CDR3 has 15 residues. Germline values: CDR1 LGHDT, CDR2 YNNKEL (reference sequence). J gave up 4 bases and V 4 bases, and 8 bases lay outside the gene matches. CDR3: CASSRPGTSRYEQYF. DNA of the CDR3: TGTGCCAGCAGCCGACCCGGGACTAGCCGGTACGAGCAGTACTTC.

This clonotype was observed a handful of times. V gene TRBV6-2 or TRBV6-3 combines with J gene TRBJ2-3; 8 nucleotides match TRBD2. In germline, CDR1 is MNHEY, CDR2 SVGEGT. The junction had 8 bases not matched to a gene; V was cut back by 6 bases and J by 3 bases. This CDR3 comprises 15 residues. This chain's CDR3 is CASSAGGAQTDTQYF. The CDR3 bases are TGTGCCAGCAGCGCCGGGGGGGCCCAGACAGATACGCAGTATTTT.

This clonotype was counted at least ten times. For the CDR3, the DNA is TGTGCCAGCAGCCAAGGACACTCCTACGAGCAGTACTTC. It codes for CASSQGHSYEQYF. This chain connects TRBV14 to TRBJ2-7, with D uncertain. The V and J ends lost 1 base and 0 bases respectively, with 4 bases between them. The length of the CDR3 is 13 residues. Germline values: CDR1 SGHDN, CDR2 FVKESK.